The clone carrying this T cell receptor (beta chain) was detected ten times or more. Its antigen remains unidentified. This entry belongs to a study of regulatory T cells in long-lasting Graves disease. Notes on the study in general: Persistent Graves' patients showed a TCR diversity that was lower than that of newly diagnosed ones. The number of shared public clonotypes was higher in persistent patients (approximately 2,600) than new patients (just over 950).

According to the study, TCR beta libraries were built with iRepertoire HTBI primers and CDR3-region Arm-PCR. MiXCR, applied by TCRdb to the multiplex PCR reads, yields one record per CDR3 protein. The sample records about 530,000 distinct CDR3 sequences, about 16% being singletons. Specified time point: newly diagnosed GD, antithyroid drugs for less than 3 months. PBMC-derived RNA was used for the TCR library. The sample also formed part of further work on T cells in Graves' hyperthyroidism and ophthalmopathy. From that paper: In patients aged 18 to 65, hyperthyroidism was newly diagnosed, with duration under 2 months.

This clonotype was sampled from a woman aged 35-60 years with Graves disease. The sample was peripheral blood mononuclear cells (PBMCs), taken at new diagnosis, from a patient treated with antithyroid drugs.

The DNA for the CDR3 is TGTGCCAGCAGCCTCCTTCAGGGTGTCCAAGAGACCCAGTACTTC. Protein product: CASSLLQGVQETQYF. This sequence joins TRBV7-9 and TRBJ2-5; TRBD1 is a possible D gene (5 bases). Germline V CDR1 and CDR2: SEHNR, FQNEAQ (reference sequence). The CDR3 loop spans 15 amino acids. V shed 5 bases and J shed 1 base, with 14 bases lying between them.